This T cell receptor beta chain was observed in a study of blood T cell repertoires in COVID-19. The wider study: From the United States, Italy and Spain came samples of acute and convalescent COVID-19. The analysed material was cDNA or gDNA that came from T cells, B-cell-depleted T cells, or PBMCs.

The authors' processing: Amplifying reference gene primers gave estimates of nucleated cell counts. Sequencing used immunoSEQ multiplex PCR; TCRdb keeps in-frame clones, though not all of them. The D gene and trimming were derived from the DNA, and the V and J assignments and clone size from that table. The sample includes 250,000 to 300,000 clones, around 87% seen only once; the top ten take approximately 1.5%. The CDR3 is 16 residues long. V was cut by 5 bases and J by 2 bases, with 16 bases left in between. The V gene's germline CDR1 is LNHDA and CDR2 SQIVND (reference sequence). The source is a woman aged 40 to 50 who had recovered from COVID-19. The V call is TRBV19, the J call TRBJ1-5, with D perhaps matching TRBD1 (6 bases). The sequenced sample consisted of peripheral blood. The CDR3 DNA follows: TGTGCCAGTAGTTTGATTGACAGGCTCGGCAATCAGCCCCAGCATTTT. Translation: CASSLIDRLGNQPQHF.